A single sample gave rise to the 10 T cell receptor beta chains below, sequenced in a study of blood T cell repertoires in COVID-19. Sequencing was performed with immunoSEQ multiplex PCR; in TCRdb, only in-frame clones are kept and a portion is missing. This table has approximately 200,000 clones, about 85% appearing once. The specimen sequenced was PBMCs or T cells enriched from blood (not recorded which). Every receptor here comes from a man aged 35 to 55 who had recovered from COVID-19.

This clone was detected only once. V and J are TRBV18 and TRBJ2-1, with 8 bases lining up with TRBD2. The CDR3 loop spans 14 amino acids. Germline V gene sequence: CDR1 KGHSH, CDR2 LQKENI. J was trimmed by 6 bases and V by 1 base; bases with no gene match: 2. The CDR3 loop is CASSPRREVNEQFF. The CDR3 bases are TGTGCCAGCTCACCACGGCGGGAGGTCAATGAGCAGTTCTTC. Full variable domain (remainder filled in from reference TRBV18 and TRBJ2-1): NAGVMQNPRHLVRRRGQEARLRCSPMKGHSHVYWYRQLPEEGLKFMVYLQKENIIDESGMPKERFSAEFPKEGPSILRIQQVVRGDSAAYFCASSPRREVNEQFFGPGTRLTVL.

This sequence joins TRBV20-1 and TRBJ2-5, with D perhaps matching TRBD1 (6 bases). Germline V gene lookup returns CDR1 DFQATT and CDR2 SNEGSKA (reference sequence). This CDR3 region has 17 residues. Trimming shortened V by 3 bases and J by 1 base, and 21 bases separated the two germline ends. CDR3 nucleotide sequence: TGCAGTGCTAGTAAGGACAGTCCCTATTCGCCCCAAGAGACCCAGTACTTC. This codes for CSASKDSPYSPQETQYF.

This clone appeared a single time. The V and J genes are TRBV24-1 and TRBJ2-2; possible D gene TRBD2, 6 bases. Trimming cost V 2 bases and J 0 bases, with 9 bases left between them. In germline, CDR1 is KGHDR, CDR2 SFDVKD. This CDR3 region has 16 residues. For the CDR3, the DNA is TGTGCCACCAGTGATTCCAGCGGGCCGAACACCGGGGAGCTGTTTTTT. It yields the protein CATSDSSGPNTGELFF.

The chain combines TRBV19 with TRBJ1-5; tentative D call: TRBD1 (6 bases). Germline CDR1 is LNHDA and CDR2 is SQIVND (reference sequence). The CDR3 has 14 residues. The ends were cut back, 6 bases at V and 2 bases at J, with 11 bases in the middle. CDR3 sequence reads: CASRVQGGNQPQHF. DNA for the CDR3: TGTGCCAGTAGGGTACAGGGAGGCAATCAGCCCCAGCATTTT.

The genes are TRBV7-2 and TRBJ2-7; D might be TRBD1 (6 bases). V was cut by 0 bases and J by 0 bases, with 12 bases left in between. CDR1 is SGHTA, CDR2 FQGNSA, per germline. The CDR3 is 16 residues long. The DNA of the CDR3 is TGTGCCAGCAGCTTAGCCTTTAACAGGGACTCCTACGAGCAGTACTTC. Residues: CASSLAFNRDSYEQYF. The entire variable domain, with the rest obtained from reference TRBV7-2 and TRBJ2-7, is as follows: GAGVSQSPSNKVTEKGKDVELRCDPISGHTALYWYRQSLGQGLEFLIYFQGNSAPDKSGLPSDRFSAERTGGSVSTLTIQRTQQEDSAVYLCASSLAFNRDSYEQYFGPGTRLTVT.

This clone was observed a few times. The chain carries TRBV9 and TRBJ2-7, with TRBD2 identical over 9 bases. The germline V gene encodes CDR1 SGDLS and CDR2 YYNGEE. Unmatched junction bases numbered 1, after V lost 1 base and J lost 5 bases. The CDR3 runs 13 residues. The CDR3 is CASSVSSGNEQYF. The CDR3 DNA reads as TGTGCCAGCAGCGTATCTAGCGGGAACGAGCAGTACTTC.

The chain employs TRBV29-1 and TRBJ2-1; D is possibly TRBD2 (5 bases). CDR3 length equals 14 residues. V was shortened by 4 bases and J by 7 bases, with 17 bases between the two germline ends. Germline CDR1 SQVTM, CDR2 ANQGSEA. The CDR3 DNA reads TGCAGCGTTGCTCGATGGACTGGTCCTAATGAGCAGTTCTTC. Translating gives CSVARWTGPNEQFF.

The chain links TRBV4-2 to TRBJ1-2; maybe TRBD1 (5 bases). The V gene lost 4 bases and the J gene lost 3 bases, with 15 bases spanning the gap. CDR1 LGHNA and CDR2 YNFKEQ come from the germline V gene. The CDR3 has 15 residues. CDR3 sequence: CASSRYGQGDYGYTF. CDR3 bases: TGTGCCAGCAGCCGTTACGGGCAGGGTGACTATGGCTACACCTTC.

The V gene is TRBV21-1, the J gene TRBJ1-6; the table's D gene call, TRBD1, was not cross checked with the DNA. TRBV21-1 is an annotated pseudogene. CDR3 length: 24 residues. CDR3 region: CASSKRLGRGPGQGYKGRNSPLHF. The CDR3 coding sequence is TGTGCCAGCAGCAAACGGCTGGGAAGGGGCCCGGGACAGGGCTACAAGGGCAGGAATTCACCCCTCCACTTT.

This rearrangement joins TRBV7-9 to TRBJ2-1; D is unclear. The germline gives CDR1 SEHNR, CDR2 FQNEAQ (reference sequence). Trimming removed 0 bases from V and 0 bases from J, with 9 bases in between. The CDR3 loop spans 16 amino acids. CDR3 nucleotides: TGTGCCAGCAGCTTAGCCGGGTCCTTCTCCTACAATGAGCAGTTCTTC. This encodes CASSLAGSFSYNEQFF.